The 8 T cell receptor beta chains given below trace back to one sample, sequenced in a study of identical twins. TCRdb called the 5' RACE reads again in MiXCR, with one record for every CDR3 protein. The sample comprises 450,000 or so distinct CDR3 sequences, 20% to 25% of which are singletons, and roughly 2.8% rests with the top ten. A further study also used this sample, focusing on T cells expressing NK-cell markers.

The source material was CD4+ T cells sorted from blood. The origin of the receptors is a woman aged 18-29 years in good health.

This clonotype was detected many times. The J gene is TRBJ1-3, the V gene TRBV6-1, with D possibly TRBD1 on 6 matching bases. The CDR3 is 14 residues long. CDR1 is MNHNS, CDR2 SASEGT, per germline. The V end was cut by 10 bases, the J end by 2 bases, with 15 bases between. CDR3 region: CATRRGSPGNTIYF. Written as DNA, the CDR3 is TGTGCCACTCGAAGGGGGTCCCCTGGAAACACCATATATTTT.

The chain joins TRBV10-3 to TRBJ2-5; 9 bases are shared with TRBD1. From germline, CDR1 is ENHRY and CDR2 SYGVKD. The CDR3 has 13 amino acids. The J segment lost 3 bases and the V segment lost 6 bases, leaving 2 bases of the junction unmatched. In DNA form, the CDR3 reads TGTGCCATCAGCGGGACAGGGAAAGAGACCCAGTACTTC. It translates to CAISGTGKETQYF.

The V gene is TRBV20-1, the J gene TRBJ2-7, with a tentative D call TRBD2 (5 bases). The germline CDR1 and CDR2 sequences are DFQATT and SNEGSKA (reference sequence). Trimming pared 1 base from V and 5 bases from J, leaving 15 bases between. This CDR3 contains 14 residues. CDR3 DNA sequence: TGCAGTGCTAGAGCCTCCGGGAACGTCGACGAGCAGTACTTC. It is translated as CSARASGNVDEQYF.

This CDR3 reads CASSAQTGRGNTGELFF. The CDR3 DNA reads TGTGCCAGCAGCGCTCAAACAGGGAGGGGAAACACCGGGGAGCTGTTTTTT. The chain recombines TRBV9 with TRBJ2-2, with D perhaps TRBD2 (7 bases). The CDR3 has 17 residues. Looked up from germline, CDR1 is SGDLS and CDR2 is YYNGEE. V shed 3 bases and J shed 2 bases, with 17 bases lying between them.

The gene calls are TRBV29-1 and TRBJ2-5, with D unclear. The CDR3 is 11 amino acids. Germline V CDR1 and CDR2: SQVTM, ANQGSEA. V lost 4 bases and J 5 bases, leaving 8 bases between the germline ends. The CDR3 here is CSVAHTETQYF. The CDR3 DNA follows: TGCAGCGTTGCTCACACCGAGACCCAGTACTTC.

This clonotype has a handful of counts. V and J are TRBV5-1 and TRBJ1-5, with a tentative D call TRBD1 (5 bases). CDR1 SGHRS and CDR2 YFSETQ come from the germline V gene. This CDR3 is built from 16 residues. The ends were cut back, 4 bases at V and 2 bases at J, with 16 bases in the middle. The CDR3 loop is CASSPGTTSGNQPQHF. CDR3 bases: TGCGCCAGCAGCCCGGGGACGACCTCTGGCAATCAGCCCCAGCATTTT.

This chain joins TRBV9 and TRBJ2-5; D might be TRBD1 (5 bases). The germline V and J ends were trimmed by 3 bases and 5 bases, with 23 bases remaining between them. The germline gives CDR1 SGDLS, CDR2 YYNGEE. The CDR3 is 17 amino acids. Here the CDR3 reads CASSARLSRQSGETQYF. DNA of the CDR3: TGTGCCAGCAGCGCGAGACTTTCCCGACAGTCCGGGGAGACCCAGTACTTC.

V usage is TRBV7-2 and J usage is TRBJ1-1; no reliable D call. The germline V gene encodes CDR1 SGHTA and CDR2 FQGNSA. CDR3 size: 14 residues. V was clipped by 7 bases and J by 4 bases, with 16 bases between them. Here the CDR3 reads CASKPMGMSTEAFF. The CDR3 DNA follows: TGTGCCAGCAAACCTATGGGGATGTCCACTGAAGCTTTCTTT.